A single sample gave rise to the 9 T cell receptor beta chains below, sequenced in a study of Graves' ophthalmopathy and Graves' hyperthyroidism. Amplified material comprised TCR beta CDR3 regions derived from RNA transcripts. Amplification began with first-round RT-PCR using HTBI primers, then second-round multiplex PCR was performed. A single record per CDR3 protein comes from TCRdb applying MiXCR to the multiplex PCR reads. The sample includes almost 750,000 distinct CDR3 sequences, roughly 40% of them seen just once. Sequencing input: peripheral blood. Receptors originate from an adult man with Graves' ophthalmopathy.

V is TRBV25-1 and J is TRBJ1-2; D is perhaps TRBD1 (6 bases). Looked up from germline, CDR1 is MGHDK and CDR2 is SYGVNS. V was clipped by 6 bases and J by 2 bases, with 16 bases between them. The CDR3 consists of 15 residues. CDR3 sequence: CASSPREGGNYGYTF. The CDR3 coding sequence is TGTGCCAGCAGCCCCCGTGAGGGGGGGAACTATGGCTACACCTTC.

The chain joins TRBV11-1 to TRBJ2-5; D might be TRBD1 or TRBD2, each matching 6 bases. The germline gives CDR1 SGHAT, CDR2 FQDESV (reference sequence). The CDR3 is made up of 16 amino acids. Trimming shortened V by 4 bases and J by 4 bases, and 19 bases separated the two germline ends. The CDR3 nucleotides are TGTGCCAGCAGCTGGAGGGGAGCAAAAGGGGGAGAGACCCAGTACTTC. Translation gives CASSWRGAKGGETQYF.

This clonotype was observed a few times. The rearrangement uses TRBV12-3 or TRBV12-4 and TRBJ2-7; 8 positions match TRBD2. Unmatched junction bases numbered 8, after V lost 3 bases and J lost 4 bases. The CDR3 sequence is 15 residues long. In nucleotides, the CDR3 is TGTGCCAGCAGTTTTCGGGGGGGGGGCGAGTACGAGCAGTACTTC. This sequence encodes CASSFRGGGEYEQYF.

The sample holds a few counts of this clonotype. The DNA for the CDR3 is TGTGCCAGCAGCCGGGGACATCCGACCGTTAGCAATCAGCCCCAGCATTTT. It translates to CASSRGHPTVSNQPQHF. The V and J genes are TRBV6-5 and TRBJ1-5, with D possibly TRBD1 on 6 matching bases. Germline lookup yields CDR1 MNHEY and CDR2 SVGAGI. The ends were cut back, 6 bases at V and 0 bases at J, with 18 bases in the middle. CDR3 size: 17 residues.

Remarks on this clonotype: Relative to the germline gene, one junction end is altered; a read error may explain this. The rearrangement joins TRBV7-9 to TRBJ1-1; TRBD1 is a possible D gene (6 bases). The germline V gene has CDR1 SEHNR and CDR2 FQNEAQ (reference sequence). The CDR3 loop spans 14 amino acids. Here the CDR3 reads CASNLGGGDTEAFF. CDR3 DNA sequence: TGTGCCAGCAACTTAGGGGGGGGAGACACTGAAGCTTTCTTT.

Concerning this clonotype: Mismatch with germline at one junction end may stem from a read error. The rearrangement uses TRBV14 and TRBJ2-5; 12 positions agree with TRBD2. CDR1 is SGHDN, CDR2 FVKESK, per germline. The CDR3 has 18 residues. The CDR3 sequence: CASSQGAASGRAGETQYF. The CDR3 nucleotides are TGCGCCAGCAGCCAAGGGGCGGCTAGCGGGAGGGCCGGAGAGACCCAGTACTTC.

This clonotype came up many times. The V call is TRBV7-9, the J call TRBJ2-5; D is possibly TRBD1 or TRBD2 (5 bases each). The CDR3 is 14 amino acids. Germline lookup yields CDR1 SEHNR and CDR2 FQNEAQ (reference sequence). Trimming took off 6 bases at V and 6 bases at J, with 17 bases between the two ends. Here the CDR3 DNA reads TGTGCCAGCAGTAGAGGGGATAGGGTCCAGACCCAGTACTTC. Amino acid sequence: CASSRGDRVQTQYF.

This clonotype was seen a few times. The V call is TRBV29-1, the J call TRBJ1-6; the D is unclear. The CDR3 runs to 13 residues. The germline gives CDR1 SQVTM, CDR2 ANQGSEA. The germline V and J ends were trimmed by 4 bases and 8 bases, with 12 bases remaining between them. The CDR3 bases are TGCAGCGTTGGTAGGACGGCCGATTCACCCCTCCACTTT. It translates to CSVGRTADSPLHF.

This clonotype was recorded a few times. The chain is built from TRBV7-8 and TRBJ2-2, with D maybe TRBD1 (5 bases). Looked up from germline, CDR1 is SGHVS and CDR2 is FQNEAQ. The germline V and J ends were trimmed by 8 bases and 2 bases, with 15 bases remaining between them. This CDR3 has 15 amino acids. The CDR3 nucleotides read TGTGCCAGCGGTCACCAAGGGGCCAACACCGGGGAGCTGTTTTTT. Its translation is CASGHQGANTGELFF. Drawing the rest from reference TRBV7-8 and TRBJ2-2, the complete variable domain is GAGVSQSPRYKVAKRGQDVALRCDPISGHVSLFWYQQALGQGPEFLTYFQNEAQLDKSGLPSDRFFAERPEGSVSTLKIQRTQQEDSAVYLCASGHQGANTGELFFGEGSRLTVL.